The present entry profiles one TCR beta chain with its context. Per the authors' pipeline: Researchers report that nucleated cell counts were estimated from reference gene primer amplification. Sequenced by immunoSEQ multiplex PCR; TCRdb stores in-frame clones only, minus some. Clone size and the V and J calls come from that table; the DNA yielded D and trimming. The sample lists 150,000 to 200,000 clones, 79% occurring once. This CDR3 comprises 12 residues. Germline-derived CDR1 and CDR2 are LNHDA and SQIVND (reference sequence). V gave up 3 bases and J gave up 7 bases, with 4 bases separating them. The entry originates in a study of blood T cell repertoires in COVID-19. Study-level information: From the United States, Italy and Spain came samples of acute and convalescent COVID-19. T cells, B-cell-depleted T cells, or PBMCs provided the cDNA or gDNA that served as material.

The chain recombines TRBV19 with TRBJ1-6; unclear D gene. The clonotype comes from a man aged 55 to 70 with active or convalescent COVID-19. Sequenced: peripheral blood. The CDR3 reads CASSIRNSPLHF. The CDR3 region has the DNA TGTGCCAGTAGTATCAGGAATTCACCCCTCCACTTT.